This T cell receptor beta chain was found in a study of blood T cells in healthy people across ages. For the second PCR, which ran for roughly 7 to 11 cycles, a sample-barcoded 5' primer and a J-beta primer mix were used. One entry per CDR3 protein results from TCRdb running MiXCR on the 5' RACE reads. The data show about 1,600,000 distinct CDR3 sequences, around 42% seen once. Sequences were obtained from blood. The sequence derives from a woman aged 18-29 years in good health.

CDR3 residues: CASSYSGGASYNEQFF. The CDR3 DNA follows: TGTGCCAGCAGTTACTCTGGGGGGGCCTCCTACAATGAGCAGTTCTTC. The chain combines TRBV6-5 with TRBJ2-1, with D perhaps matching TRBD2 (7 bases). CDR1 is MNHEY and CDR2 is SVGAGI in the germline V gene. Trimming stripped 0 bases from V and 0 bases from J, with 9 bases between. The CDR3 spans 16 residues.